The rows below give T cell receptor beta chains drawn from one sample of a study of cytomegalovirus exposure and HLA in healthy donors. Clones were read by immunoSEQ multiplex PCR, and TCRdb kept only the in-frame ones, dropping some. Among under 200,000 clones, over 65% were seen once, and the ten largest hold approximately 2%. Sequenced material: PBMCs. The receptors originated from a woman aged 25-40 years in good health and CMV-seronegative. CDR3s include the opening cysteine and the closing phenylalanine or tryptophan. The D gene is left open where the match is weak. Clone size is stated in some rows and not others, as once, few, many or a class when expanded.

>.|TRBV7-3|.|TRBJ2-3
CASSLGLTTDTQYF
TGTGCCAGCAGCTTAGGACTCACCACAGATACGCAGTATTTT
>few|TRBV4-3|.|TRBJ2-2
CASSQAADLNTGELFF
TGCGCCAGCAGCCAAGCCGCGGACTTGAACACCGGGGAGCTGTTTTTT
>.|TRBV7-9|.|TRBJ2-5
CASSLAAQGGETQYF
TGTGCCAGCAGCTTAGCCGCGCAGGGAGGAGAGACCCAGTACTTC
>.|TRBV19|.|TRBJ1-4
CASSIDGSQGTFF
TGTGCCAGTAGTATAGACGGAAGTCAGGGGACCTTTTTT
>.|TRBV12-1|.|TRBJ2-3
CASTNSNWAGFQDTQYF
TGTGCCAGCACCAACTCTAATTGGGCGGGGTTCCAAGATACGCAGTATTTT
>.|TRBV7-3|TRBD2|TRBJ2-3
CASSLRLAGGQDTQYF
TGTGCCAGCAGCCTCCGACTAGCGGGGGGGCAAGATACGCAGTATTTT
>.|TRBV5-6|TRBD1|TRBJ2-7
CASRQGAYEQYF
TGTGCCAGCCGACAGGGGGCCTACGAGCAGTACTTC
>.|TRBV11-2|TRBD2|TRBJ2-3
CASSLGLAGGQSDTQYF
TGTGCCAGCAGCTTAGGATTAGCGGGGGGGCAATCAGATACGCAGTATTTT
>.|TRBV15|TRBD2|TRBJ2-3
CATSRLPSERGVRDTQYF
TGTGCCACCAGCAGACTGCCGTCCGAGCGGGGGGTTCGGGATACGCAGTATTTT
>.|TRBV7-9|TRBD1|TRBJ1-2
CASSRGQGGGYTF
TGTGCCAGCAGCCGTGGACAGGGCGGCGGCTACACCTTC
>.|TRBV5-1|TRBD2|TRBJ2-1
CASSPRLAGANNEQFF
TGCGCCAGCAGCCCCCGACTAGCGGGGGCCAACAATGAGCAGTTCTTC
>few|TRBV2|TRBD1|TRBJ1-1
CASSELMTGGGAFF
TGTGCCAGCAGTGAATTAATGACAGGGGGAGGAGCTTTCTTT
>.|TRBV7-9|.|TRBJ1-2
CASSLRTSPSGYTF
TGTGCCAGCAGCTTACGTACATCTCCCTCTGGCTACACCTTC
>.|TRBV5-1|.|TRBJ1-3
CASSLDRTNTIYF
TGCGCCAGCAGCTTGGACAGGACAAACACCATATATTTT
>.|TRBV4-1|.|TRBJ2-5
CASSQAGAGPSSTQYF
TGCGCCAGCAGCCAAGCAGGGGCCGGGCCTTCTTCGACCCAGTACTTC
>few|TRBV5-4|TRBD2|TRBJ2-1
CASSLPSGSKSSYNEQFF
TGTGCCAGCAGCTTACCTAGCGGGAGTAAGAGCTCCTACAATGAGCAGTTCTTC
>.|TRBV7-9|.|TRBJ1-1
CASSTARAGGFTEAFF
TGTGCCAGCAGCACCGCGAGAGCGGGGGGGTTCACTGAAGCTTTCTTT
>.|TRBV2|TRBD2|TRBJ2-7
CASSEGGLVHYEQYF
TGTGCCAGCAGTGAAGGGGGACTAGTACACTACGAGCAGTACTTC
>.|TRBV4-1|.|TRBJ1-2
CASSHPGTSNYGYTF
TGCGCCAGCAGCCATCCCGGGACTTCTAACTATGGCTACACCTTC
>.|TRBV5-1|.|TRBJ1-3
CASSLGAVSGNTIYF
TGCGCCAGCAGCTTGGGGGCAGTCTCTGGAAACACCATATATTTT
>.|TRBV29-1|TRBD1|TRBJ1-2
CSAEQGANYGYTF
TGCAGCGCTGAGCAGGGGGCTAACTATGGCTACACCTTC
>.|TRBV18|.|TRBJ1-4
CASSPRREKLFF
TGTGCCAGCTCCCCTAGACGCGAAAAACTGTTTTTT
>.|TRBV5-1|.|TRBJ2-7
CASSPGGAAYEQYF
TGCGCCAGCAGCCCCGGTGGGGCGGCCTACGAGCAGTACTTC
>few|TRBV14|TRBD1|TRBJ1-2
CASSPYSTGGSGAYGYTF
TGTGCCAGCAGCCCCTATTCGACAGGGGGCTCGGGGGCCTATGGCTACACCTTC
>.|TRBV4-3|TRBD1|TRBJ2-7
CASSQGRDRSYEQYF
TGCGCCAGCAGCCAAGGGCGGGACAGGTCCTACGAGCAGTACTTC
>.|TRBV5-1|.|TRBJ2-5
CASSLTRGVQETQYF
TGCGCCAGCAGCTTAACTAGAGGCGTTCAAGAGACCCAGTACTTC
>.|TRBV5-6|.|TRBJ1-5
CASSLGPRGSNQPQHF
TGTGCCAGCAGCTTAGGACCAAGGGGGAGCAATCAGCCCCAGCATTTT
>.|TRBV4-1|TRBD1|TRBJ1-2
CASSQDGTEGYGYTF
TGCGCCAGCAGCCAAGATGGGACAGAGGGCTATGGCTACACCTTC
>.|TRBV2|TRBD1|TRBJ1-5
CASSEDRGGQPQHF
TGTGCCAGCAGTGAAGACAGGGGTGGGCAGCCCCAGCATTTT
>.|TRBV5-1|TRBD1|TRBJ1-1
CASSLGQDCEAFF
TGCGCCAGCAGCTTAGGACAGGACTGTGAAGCTTTCTTT
>.|TRBV14|.|TRBJ2-1
CASSALIGSKGYNEQFF
TGTGCCAGCAGCGCGCTAATAGGGAGTAAGGGCTACAATGAGCAGTTCTTC
>.|TRBV6-5|.|TRBJ1-2
CASAAGKHYGYTF
TGTGCCAGCGCGGCGGGGAAGCACTATGGCTACACCTTC
>.|TRBV19|.|TRBJ2-1
CASSARRRDEQFF
TGTGCCAGTAGTGCTAGGAGGAGGGATGAGCAGTTCTTC
>.|TRBV2|.|TRBJ1-5
CASSGSGAERPQHF
TGTGCCAGCAGTGGTTCTGGGGCTGAACGGCCCCAGCATTTT
>.|TRBV4-1|TRBD1|TRBJ2-2
CASSQDVRTGNTGELFF
TGCGCCAGCAGCCAAGATGTCAGGACAGGGAACACCGGGGAGCTGTTTTTT
>.|TRBV6-1|.|TRBJ2-3
CASKTAPLSTDTQYF
TGTGCCAGTAAGACAGCTCCCCTTAGCACAGATACGCAGTATTTT
>.|TRBV15|.|TRBJ1-3
CATSREVGSGNTIYF
TGTGCCACCAGCAGAGAGGTCGGGTCTGGAAACACCATATATTTT
>once|TRBV5-1|TRBD2|TRBJ2-1
CASSPTSGGANEQFF
TGCGCCAGCAGCCCAACTAGCGGGGGGGCAAATGAGCAGTTCTTC
>few|TRBV5-1|TRBD1|TRBJ1-6
CASKTGTGDSPLHF
TGCGCCAGCAAAACCGGGACAGGGGATTCACCCCTCCACTTT
>.|TRBV7-8|TRBD1|TRBJ2-7
CASSPRRDRVSSEQYF
TGTGCCAGCAGCCCTCGGCGTGACAGGGTGAGCTCCGAGCAGTACTTC
>.|TRBV29-1|TRBD1|TRBJ2-1
CSAQDRGLYNEQFF
TGCAGCGCCCAAGACAGGGGTTTATACAATGAGCAGTTCTTC
>.|TRBV27|.|TRBJ2-6
CASSLRGSGANVLTF
TGTGCCAGCAGTTTAAGGGGTTCTGGGGCCAACGTCCTGACTTTC
>.|TRBV13|.|TRBJ2-3
CASSLVGVALADTQYF
TGTGCCAGCAGCTTAGTGGGAGTGGCCTTAGCAGATACGCAGTATTTT
>.|TRBV5-1|TRBD1|TRBJ1-5
CASSLETTGELRGYSNQPQHF
TGCGCCAGCAGCTTGGAGACGACAGGGGAACTCAGGGGTTATAGCAATCAGCCCCAGCATTTT
>.|TRBV7-3|.|TRBJ2-1
CASSRPSAGNNEQFF
TGTGCCAGCAGCCGCCCTTCGGCGGGGAACAATGAGCAGTTCTTC
>.|TRBV27|TRBD2|TRBJ2-7
CASSLSHPTGTSEPYEQYF
TGTGCCAGCAGTTTATCGCACCCGACCGGGACTAGCGAGCCCTACGAGCAGTACTTC
>.|TRBV27|TRBD1|TRBJ2-7
CASSLRGTGPYEQYF
TGTGCCAGCAGTTTAAGGGGGACAGGACCCTACGAGCAGTACTTC
>.|TRBV6-4|.|TRBJ2-7
CASTTGPARVNEQYF
TGTGCCAGCACAACTGGCCCGGCCAGGGTAAACGAGCAGTACTTC
>.|TRBV25-1|.|TRBJ1-1
CASSEFRGTSEAFF
TGTGCCAGCAGTGAATTCCGAGGGACTTCTGAAGCTTTCTTT
>once|TRBV19|.|TRBJ1-1
CASTTGANTEAFF
TGTGCCAGTACTACGGGTGCGAACACTGAAGCTTTCTTT
>.|TRBV4-1|.|TRBJ1-3
CASSQVPFGNTIYF
TGCGCCAGCAGCCAAGTTCCATTCGGAAACACCATATATTTT
>few|TRBV6-5|.|TRBJ1-2
CASSLAGRGYTF
TGTGCCAGCAGTTTGGCTGGCCGAGGCTACACCTTC